This paragraph covers one T cell receptor beta chain sequence. The Seattle site enrolled patients during active infection and followed them longitudinally. Assay: immunoSEQ multiplex PCR; the TCRdb copy retains only in-frame clones and omits some. The sample has about 300,000 clones; just over 90% are singletons. This sample was taken from a study of blood T cell repertoires in COVID-19. Study context: The samples span acute and convalescent COVID-19 from the United States, Italy and Spain.

Germline V gene data show CDR1 as KGHSH and CDR2 as LQKENI. V was clipped by 3 bases and J by 3 bases, with 11 bases between them. The CDR3 totals 14 residues. Material for sequencing was peripheral blood. The V gene is TRBV18, the J gene TRBJ1-2; D is uncertain. The source of this sequence is a woman in her twenties or thirties with COVID-19, enrolled during active disease. The chain's CDR3 is CASSPGGVDYGYTF. The CDR3 nucleotides read TGTGCCAGCTCACCGGGCGGGGTGGACTATGGCTACACCTTC.